This entry describes one TCR beta chain. The data belong to a study of blood T cell repertoires in COVID-19. Study at large: The United States, Italy and Spain supplied acute and convalescent COVID-19 samples.

V was clipped by 5 bases and J by 7 bases, with 9 bases between them. CDR3 length: 11 amino acids. Germline loops: CDR1 KGHSH, CDR2 LQKENI. Original methodology: By means of reference gene primer amplification, nucleated cell counts were estimated. Sequencing was performed with immunoSEQ multiplex PCR; in TCRdb, only in-frame clones are kept and a portion is missing. V, J and clone size are taken as reported in that table, and D and trimming were inferred from the DNA itself. The data contain about 290,000 clones, 70% to 90% of them singletons. Sequenced input: peripheral blood. The clonotype comes from a woman in her forties or fifties with active or convalescent COVID-19. The rearrangement joins TRBV18 to TRBJ2-7; maybe TRBD2 (5 bases). The CDR3 region has the DNA TGTGCCAGCTCATACTCGGGGGAGCAGTACTTC. This sequence encodes CASSYSGEQYF.